This T cell receptor beta chain was sequenced for a study of a mutant IDH1 vaccine in newly diagnosed glioma. On the study more broadly: Of treated patients, around 62% were men and roughly 38% women, averaging around 40 years. Standard pretreatment was either radiotherapy, temozolomide, or, for most, radiochemotherapy with temozolomide. The study, taken as a whole, reports: Among all patients, vaccine-induced immune responses occurred in 93.3%.

As for time point: week 47, end of study. Doses consisted of 300 ug of mutant IDH1 20-mer peptide each, paired with topical imiquimod. TCRdb's copy holds only in-frame clones and misses some; the assay was immunoSEQ multiplex PCR. The sample has roughly 35,000 clones, 65% to 85% seen once. With respect to this clone: Its antigen is unidentified.

Losses at the gene ends were 8 bases for V and 5 bases for J; bases not matched to a gene: 4. Germline V lookup: CDR1 MNHNY, CDR2 SVGAGI (reference sequence). CDR3 length equals 13 residues. Sequencing was performed on PBMCs, taken from a glioma patient whose treatment included an IDH1 peptide vaccine. This TCR was sampled from a man aged 35 to 55 with glioma. The chain links TRBV6-6 to TRBJ2-3; TRBD2 matches at 10 bases. CDR3 DNA: TGTGCCAGCTCTCCTAGCGGGAGAGATACGCAGTATTTT. This gives the protein CASSPSGRDTQYF.